The 31 T cell receptor beta chains in this list originate from one sample, sequenced in a study of blood T cells in healthy people across ages. With a J-beta primer mix and a sample-barcoded 5' primer, a second PCR ran about 7 to 11 cycles. TCRdb reprocessed the 5' RACE reads via MiXCR and lists one record per CDR3 protein. The table has roughly 900,000 distinct CDR3 sequences, around 28% seen once. Sequences were obtained from blood. The receptors come from a woman aged 80 or over in good health.

A word on this clonotype: Given a much more abundant clone one base away, this may be a read error. J is TRBJ2-1 and V is TRBV3-1; 10 bases align to TRBD2. The DNA end is more similar to TRBJ2-7, so the J call may be wrong. The CDR3 has 16 amino acids. Germline V CDR1 and CDR2: LGHDT, YNNKEL (reference sequence). In DNA form, the CDR3 reads TGTGCCAGCAGCCAAGAAGGGACTAGCGCCTACAATGAGCAGTACTTC. This sequence encodes CASSQEGTSAYNEQYF.

In the case of this clonotype: A read error may be the cause here, since a much bigger clone is one base away. V is TRBV30 and J is TRBJ1-2; TRBD1 is a possible D gene (5 bases). Per germline, CDR1 GTSNPN and CDR2 SVGIG (reference sequence). The CDR3 sequence is 14 residues long. This CDR3 reads CAWRGGMTAYGHTF. CDR3 in DNA: TGTGCCTGGAGGGGGGGTATGACGGCCTATGGCCACACCTTC.

On this clonotype: Relative to the germline gene, one junction end is altered; a read error may explain this. The rearrangement uses TRBV5-5 and TRBJ2-1; TRBD1 matches at 8 bases. Germline V gene sequence: CDR1 SGHKS, CDR2 YYEKEE (reference sequence). The CDR3 has 15 amino acids. The CDR3 coding sequence is TGTGCCGGCAGCTACGGCGGACAGGGTAGCAATGAGCAGTTCTTC. Residues: CAGSYGGQGSNEQFF.

The V gene is TRBV20-1, the J gene TRBJ2-1; D unresolved. CDR1 and CDR2 from the germline V gene are DFQATT and SNEGSKA (reference sequence). V gave up 5 bases and J gave up 13 bases, with 12 bases separating them. This CDR3 has 10 residues. CDR3 protein: CSARQETQFF. The CDR3 DNA reads TGCAGTGCTCGGCAAGAGACCCAGTTCTTC.

This clonotype was seen a handful of times. This chain connects TRBV12-3 or TRBV12-4 to TRBJ1-1; D remains unclear. The CDR3 runs 10 residues. Trimming cost V 5 bases and J 8 bases, with 6 bases left between them. CDR3 nucleotide sequence: TGTGCCAGCAGTGGCCGCGAAGCTTTCTTT. Amino acids: CASSGREAFF.

The rearrangement joins TRBV9 to TRBJ2-3; perhaps D is TRBD1 or TRBD2 (5 bases each). The CDR3 is made up of 14 amino acids. From germline, CDR1 is SGDLS and CDR2 YYNGEE. V was pared by 3 bases and J by 9 bases, with 17 bases between. Here the CDR3 DNA reads TGTGCCAGCAGCGGGGGACCCGCCAGAGAGACGCAGTATTTT. Translation: CASSGGPARETQYF.

Only a few counts were recorded for this clonotype. This clone may be a read error of a much larger clone one base away. V gene TRBV20-1 combines with J gene TRBJ2-6; no definite D call. Germline loops: CDR1 DFQATT, CDR2 SNEGSKA (reference sequence). The CDR3 length is 12 residues. CDR3 sequence reads: CSQISGANVLTF. The CDR3 DNA follows: TGCTCCCAAATCTCTGGGGCCAACGTCCTGACTTTC.

This clonotype showed up many times. The chain links TRBV27 to TRBJ2-7; no reliable D call. Trimming stripped 6 bases from V and 0 bases from J, with 12 bases between. The germline CDR1 and CDR2 sequences are MNHEY and SMNVEV (reference sequence). This CDR3 is 14 amino acids long. Here the CDR3 DNA reads TGTGCCAGCAGACCCGGGCCCAGCTCCTACGAGCAGTACTTC. Protein sequence: CASRPGPSSYEQYF.

The rearrangement uses TRBV13 and TRBJ2-7; TRBD1 is a possible D gene (6 bases). The CDR3 runs to 17 residues. Germline V gene lookup returns CDR1 PRHDT and CDR2 FYEKMQ (reference sequence). V shed 5 bases and J shed 3 bases, with 23 bases lying between them. In DNA form, the CDR3 reads TGTGCCAGCAGCGCCTATTCCTCAGGGGAAGGGGGCTACGAGCAGTACTTC. Its translation: CASSAYSSGEGGYEQYF.

The chain uses TRBV12-3 or TRBV12-4 and TRBJ2-1; 9 bases are a match to TRBD2. This CDR3 region has 14 residues. The V segment lost 3 bases and the J segment 5 bases; nucleotides outside the gene matches: 2. Written as DNA, the CDR3 is TGTGCCAGCAGTTTTTCTAGCGGGAACAATGAGCAGTTCTTC. It is translated as CASSFSSGNNEQFF.

This clonotype was seen at least ten times. The chain has TRBV20-1 and TRBJ1-6; D is unclear. Per germline, CDR1 DFQATT and CDR2 SNEGSKA (reference sequence). Trimming pared 4 bases from V and 7 bases from J, leaving 14 bases between. This CDR3 has 14 residues. In nucleotides, the CDR3 is TGCAGTGCTAAGGTAGCCTCGGGGAATTCACCCCTCCACTTT. Encoded protein: CSAKVASGNSPLHF.

Written as DNA, the CDR3 is TGTGCCAGCAGCTTAGATTTTATAGGGGCAGGGAGATTCTACGAGCAGTACTTC. Encoded protein: CASSLDFIGAGRFYEQYF. This chain connects TRBV7-2 to TRBJ2-7; the D gene could be TRBD1 or TRBD2 (5 bases each). CDR3 size: 18 residues. Germline CDR1 SGHTA, CDR2 FQGNSA. Trimming took 1 base from V and 3 from J, leaving 22 bases between them.

To note about this clonotype: This may stem from a read error, because a much larger clone lies one nucleotide away. The chain uses TRBV20-1 and TRBJ2-7; D may be TRBD1 (5 bases). The germline V gene encodes CDR1 DFQATT and CDR2 SNEGSKA (reference sequence). Between the trimmed V and J ends, which lost 5 bases and 7 bases, there was a span of 21 bases. The CDR3 has 14 amino acids. CDR3 sequence: CSARPEGASGEQYF. For the CDR3, the DNA is TGCAGTGCTCGCCCCGAAGGGGCTAGTGGTGAGCAGTACTTC.

The table lists this clonotype with a few counts. This may stem from a read error, because a much larger clone lies one nucleotide away. CDR3 loop: CASSPNSGGLKETQFF. In DNA form, the CDR3 reads TGTGCCAGCAGCCCTAATAGCGGGGGTTTGAAAGAGACCCAGTTCTTC. The rearrangement joins TRBV7-2 to TRBJ2-1; 9 nucleotides line up with TRBD2. Germline V gene lookup returns CDR1 SGHTA and CDR2 FQGNSA. CDR3 length: 16 residues. Trimming removed 5 bases from V and 13 bases from J; junction bases left unmatched: 18.

Remarks on this clonotype: This may be a read error: a much more frequent sequence differs by one nucleotide. This chain links TRBV29-1 with TRBJ2-5, with D perhaps matching TRBD2 (5 bases). Germline values: CDR1 SQVTM, CDR2 ANQGSEA. The CDR3 runs 11 residues. CDR3 sequence (DNA): TGCAGCGTTCTCGGGGAAGAGGCCCAGTACTTC. Its protein is CSVLGEEAQYF.

Ten or more counts support this clonotype. V usage is TRBV6-1 and J usage is TRBJ2-1; tentative D call: TRBD2 (7 bases). The V and J ends lost 4 bases and 7 bases respectively, with 17 bases between them. The CDR3 totals 15 residues. Germline V gene lookup returns CDR1 MNHNS and CDR2 SASEGT. The CDR3 DNA follows: TGTGCCAGCAGTGTGGTAGGGGGGGCGAGAAATGAGCAGTTCTTC. This translates into CASSVVGGARNEQFF.

CDR3 residues: CASSSTERETQYF. The DNA of the CDR3 is TGTGCCAGCAGCTCAACAGAGCGAGAGACCCAGTACTTC. This sequence joins TRBV7-8 and TRBJ2-5; D not certain. V gave up 4 bases and J gave up 4 bases, with 10 bases separating them. The CDR3 is 13 amino acids. Germline CDR1 is SGHVS and CDR2 is FQNEAQ.

At least ten counts were recorded for this clonotype. This sequence joins TRBV11-2 and TRBJ2-5; TRBD2 aligns across 12 bases. V shed 4 bases, J shed 5 bases, and the junction held 5 bases outside the gene matches. CDR3 length: 15 residues. CDR1 and CDR2 (germline): SGHAT, FQNNGV. The CDR3 sequence: CASSSLAGGDETQYF. The CDR3, as DNA: TGTGCCAGCAGCTCCCTAGCGGGGGGGGATGAGACCCAGTACTTC. Combining the CDR3 with reference TRBV11-2 and TRBJ2-5 gives the whole variable domain EAGVAQSPRYKIIEKRQSVAFWCNPISGHATLYWYQQILGQGPKLLIQFQNNGVVDDSQLPKDRFSAERLKGVDSTLKIQPAKLEDSAVYLCASSSLAGGDETQYFGPGTRLLVL.

The rearrangement links TRBV12-3 or TRBV12-4 to TRBJ2-2; 7 positions match TRBD1. V trimming: 10 bases; J trimming: 0 bases; junction bases outside the gene matches: 5. This CDR3 comprises 14 residues. CDR3 sequence reads: CAMRQGANTGELFF. The CDR3 nucleotides read TGTGCCATGCGACAGGGCGCGAACACCGGGGAGCTGTTTTTT.

This clonotype was found many times. The chain is built from TRBV12-3 or TRBV12-4 and TRBJ2-3; TRBD2 matches at 8 bases. The CDR3 is 16 residues long. V shed 6 bases, J shed 3 bases, and the junction held 11 bases outside the gene matches. The CDR3: CASSPLIAGKTDTQYF. The DNA of the CDR3 is TGTGCCAGCAGCCCCCTAATAGCGGGGAAAACAGATACGCAGTATTTT.

The sample holds a few counts of this clonotype. The chain joins TRBV20-1 to TRBJ1-1; D might be TRBD1 (5 bases). The V end was cut by 0 bases, the J end by 1 base, with 12 bases between. CDR3 length: 15 residues. Germline V gene lookup returns CDR1 DFQATT and CDR2 SNEGSKA (reference sequence). CDR3 nucleotides: TGCAGTGCTAGAGAACGGTCCAGGGCGAACACTGAAGCTTTCTTT. It translates to CSARERSRANTEAFF.

The table lists this clonotype with a few counts. The V and J genes are TRBV5-6 and TRBJ2-6; D not resolved. The V gene's germline CDR1 is SGHDT and CDR2 YYEEEE. The CDR3 covers 14 residues. Deletions cut 2 bases from V and 5 bases from J, with 8 bases between. The CDR3 is CASSLGTRANVLTF. The CDR3 DNA sequence: TGTGCCAGCAGCTTAGGTACTAGGGCCAACGTCCTGACTTTC.

The chain employs TRBV7-2 and TRBJ1-6; D gene unclear. The CDR3 spans 15 residues. Germline assignment: CDR1 SGHTA and CDR2 FQGNSA. V was trimmed by 4 bases and J by 5 bases, leaving 12 bases between them. CDR3 nucleotide sequence: TGTGCCAGCAGCTCGGCTTTGATGAATAATTCACCCCTCCACTTT. This codes for CASSSALMNNSPLHF.

The sample holds many counts of this clonotype. The V call is TRBV6-2 or TRBV6-3, the J call TRBJ2-6; possibly TRBD1 for D (7 bases). This CDR3 comprises 15 residues. CDR1 and CDR2 (germline): MNHEY, SVGEGT. Between the trimmed V and J ends, which lost 5 bases and 4 bases, there was a span of 12 bases. The CDR3, as DNA: TGTGCCAGCAGTCAGGGGGGAACCGGGGCCAACGTCCTGACTTTC. This translates into CASSQGGTGANVLTF.

The chain joins TRBV9 to TRBJ2-2, with D unclear. The CDR3 is made up of 14 amino acids. Germline CDR1 SGDLS, CDR2 YYNGEE. V dropped 0 bases and J dropped 6 bases, with 9 bases sitting between them. For the CDR3, the DNA is TGTGCCAGCAGCGTAGTTCCGGGCCCCGGGGAGCTGTTTTTT. Translating gives CASSVVPGPGELFF.

This clonotype was detected only a few times. The chain links TRBV6-6 to TRBJ2-7; D may be TRBD1 or TRBD2 (5 bases each). Germline V gene lookup returns CDR1 MNHNY and CDR2 SVGAGI (reference sequence). The CDR3 consists of 12 residues. V dropped 8 bases and J dropped 7 bases, with 15 bases sitting between them. The CDR3 DNA reads TGTGCCAGCCGGGGCTTCCCTGCGGAGCAGTACTTC. Translated: CASRGFPAEQYF.

The chain links TRBV4-3 to TRBJ1-2; possibly TRBD1 for D (6 bases). Germline CDR1 is LGHNA and CDR2 is YSLEER. The CDR3 contains 15 residues. V shed 0 bases and J shed 10 bases, with 18 bases lying between them. The CDR3 bases are TGCGCCAGCAGCCAAGAATGGAGGGGGGCGAGGGACTACACCTTC. Translation gives CASSQEWRGARDYTF.

This clonotype has only a few counts. The rearrangement links TRBV11-1 to TRBJ1-6; TRBD1 might be the D (5 bases). Between the trimmed V and J ends, which lost 4 bases and 6 bases, there was a span of 13 bases. CDR1 and CDR2 (germline): SGHAT, FQDESV (reference sequence). CDR3 length: 15 residues. CDR3 DNA: TGTGCCAGCAGCTCGAGACAGCGAAGTAATTCACCCCTCCACTTT. As protein: CASSSRQRSNSPLHF.

This clonotype has a handful of counts. The rearrangement joins TRBV18 to TRBJ2-1; TRBD2 is a possible D gene (6 bases). This CDR3 spans 14 amino acids. Between the trimmed V and J ends, which lost 8 bases and 15 bases, there was a span of 26 bases. Germline CDR1 and CDR2: KGHSH and LQKENI. The CDR3 loop reads CASLDLGLSAAVFF. DNA of the CDR3: TGTGCCAGCCTCGACTTGGGACTCAGCGCGGCCGTGTTCTTC.

This clonotype appeared a few times. The chain uses TRBV24-1 and TRBJ2-2; D is unresolved. The V gene's germline CDR1 is KGHDR and CDR2 SFDVKD. This CDR3 is built from 17 residues. V was pared by 4 bases and J by 0 bases, with 14 bases between. The CDR3 region is CATSEGWQAANTGELFF. In DNA form, the CDR3 reads TGTGCCACCAGTGAGGGCTGGCAGGCCGCGAACACCGGGGAGCTGTTTTTT.

The CDR3 here is CASSFGGAKSYNEQFF. The CDR3 DNA is TGTGCCAGCAGCTTCGGGGGCGCGAAATCCTACAATGAGCAGTTCTTC. The chain has TRBV11-3 and TRBJ2-1; D may match TRBD1 or TRBD2 (6 bases each). Germline-derived CDR1 and CDR2 are SGHNT and YENEEA. The V and J ends lost 3 bases and 1 base respectively, with 13 bases between them. CDR3 size: 16 residues. The complete variable domain, with remaining parts taken from reference TRBV11-3 and TRBJ2-1, reads EAGVVQSPRYKIIEKKQPVAFWCNPISGHNTLYWYLQNLGQGPELLIRYENEEAVDDSQLPKDRFSAERLKGVDSTLKIQPAELGDSAVYLCASSFGGAKSYNEQFFGPGTRLTVL.